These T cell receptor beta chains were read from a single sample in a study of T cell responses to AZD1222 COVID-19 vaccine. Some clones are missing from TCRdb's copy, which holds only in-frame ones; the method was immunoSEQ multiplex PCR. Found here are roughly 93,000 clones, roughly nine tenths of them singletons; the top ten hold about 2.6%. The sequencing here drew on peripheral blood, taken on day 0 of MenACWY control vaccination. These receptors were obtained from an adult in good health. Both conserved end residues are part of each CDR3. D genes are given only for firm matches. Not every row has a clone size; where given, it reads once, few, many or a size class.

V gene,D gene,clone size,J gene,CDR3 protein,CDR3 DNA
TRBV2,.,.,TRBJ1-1,CASSATGRGYMNTEAFF,TGTGCCAGCAGTGCAACAGGGAGGGGATACATGAACACTGAAGCTTTCTTT
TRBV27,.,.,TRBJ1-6,CASSPQGFDNSPLHF,TGTGCCAGCAGTCCGCAGGGATTCGATAATTCACCCCTCCACTTT
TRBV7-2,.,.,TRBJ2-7,CASSLVGGSRASYEQYF,TGTGCCAGCAGCTTAGTAGGCGGTAGTAGAGCCTCCTACGAGCAGTACTTC
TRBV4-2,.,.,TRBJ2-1,CASSQAQGISYNEQFF,TGTGCCAGCAGCCAAGCTCAGGGGATCTCCTACAATGAGCAGTTCTTC
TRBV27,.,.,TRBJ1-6,CASSFRQTASPLHF,TGTGCCAGCAGTTTCCGCCAGACAGCCTCACCCCTCCACTTT
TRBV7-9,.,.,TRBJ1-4,CASSLVASATNEKLFF,TGTGCCAGCAGCTTAGTAGCCAGCGCAACTAATGAAAAACTGTTTTTT
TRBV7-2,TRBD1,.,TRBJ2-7,CASSYRTGTYEQYF,TGTGCCAGCAGCTACCGGACAGGCACCTACGAGCAGTACTTC
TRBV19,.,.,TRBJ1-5,CASSTRGIGNQPQHF,TGTGCCAGTAGTACTAGGGGGATAGGGAATCAGCCCCAGCATTTT
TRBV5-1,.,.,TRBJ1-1,CASSLSGFDTEAFF,TGCGCCAGCAGCTTGTCGGGGTTTGACACTGAAGCTTTCTTT
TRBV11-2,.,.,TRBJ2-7,CASSLQGYEQYF,TGTGCCAGCAGCCTACAGGGCTACGAGCAGTACTTC
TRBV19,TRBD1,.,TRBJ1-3,CASTRGPGNTIYF,TGTGCCAGTACCAGGGGGCCTGGAAACACCATATATTTT
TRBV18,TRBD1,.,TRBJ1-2,CASSQGPGQGTYGYTF,TGTGCCAGCTCGCAGGGGCCGGGACAGGGCACCTATGGCTACACCTTC
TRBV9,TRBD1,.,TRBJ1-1,CASSARQGSGTEAFF,TGTGCCAGCAGCGCTCGACAGGGTTCAGGCACTGAAGCTTTCTTT
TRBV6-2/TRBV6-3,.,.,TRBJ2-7,CASSRDTSTEQYF,TGTGCCAGCAGCCGGGACACCAGCACCGAGCAGTACTTC
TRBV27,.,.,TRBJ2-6,CASRPSGANVLTF,TGTGCCAGCAGGCCCTCTGGGGCCAACGTCCTGACTTTC
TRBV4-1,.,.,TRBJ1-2,CASSQDLAFNYGYTF,TGCGCCAGCAGCCAAGATCTCGCGTTTAACTATGGCTACACCTTC
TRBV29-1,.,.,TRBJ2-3,CSFFPQGKTDTQYF,TGCAGCTTCTTCCCCCAGGGGAAGACAGATACGCAGTATTTT
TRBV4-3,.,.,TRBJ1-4,CASSQDQGPGDEKLFF,TGCGCCAGCAGCCAAGATCAGGGACCGGGGGATGAAAAACTGTTTTTT
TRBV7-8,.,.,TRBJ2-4,CASSQQGNIQYF,TGTGCCAGCAGCCAACAGGGAAACATTCAGTACTTC
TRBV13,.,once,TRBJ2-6,CASRTKGSGANVLTF,TGTGCCAGCAGGACGAAGGGGTCAGGGGCCAACGTCCTGACTTTC
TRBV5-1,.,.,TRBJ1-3,CASSLGPRERGNTIYF,TGCGCCAGCAGCTTGGGGCCCAGGGAGCGTGGGAACACCATATATTTT
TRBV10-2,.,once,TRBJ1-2,CASTDPGKGYGYTF,TGCGCCAGCACCGACCCAGGGAAGGGCTATGGCTACACCTTC
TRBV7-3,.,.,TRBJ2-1,CASSLNGASYNEQFF,TGTGCCAGCAGCTTGAACGGTGCCTCCTACAATGAGCAGTTCTTC
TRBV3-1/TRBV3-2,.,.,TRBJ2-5,CASSQAGYSLLQETQYF,TGTGCCAGCAGCCAAGCGGGGTACTCCCTTCTCCAAGAGACCCAGTACTTC
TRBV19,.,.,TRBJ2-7,CASSWGASYEQYF,TGTGCCAGTAGTTGGGGGGCTTCCTACGAGCAGTACTTC
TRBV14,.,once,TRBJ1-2,CASSQVLRYGYTF,TGTGCCAGCAGCCAAGTCCTACGCTATGGCTACACCTTC
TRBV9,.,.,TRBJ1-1,CASSVDVGPAFF,.
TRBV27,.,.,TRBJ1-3,CASSPTGRRVSGNTIYF,TGTGCCAGCAGCCCGACAGGTCGCCGCGTCTCTGGAAACACCATATATTTT
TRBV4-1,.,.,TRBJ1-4,CASSQNPSGTNEKLFF,TGCGCCAGCAGCCAAAACCCATCGGGAACTAATGAAAAACTGTTTTTT
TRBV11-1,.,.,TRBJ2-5,CASSPDSLGETQYF,TGTGCCAGCAGCCCGGACAGTCTTGGAGAGACCCAGTACTTC
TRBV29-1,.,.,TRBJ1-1,CSVKLSYTEAFF,TGCAGCGTTAAACTTAGCTACACTGAAGCTTTCTTT
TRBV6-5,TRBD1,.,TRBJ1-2,CASSPYRGLYGYTF,TGTGCCAGCAGTCCGTACAGGGGGCTCTATGGCTACACCTTC
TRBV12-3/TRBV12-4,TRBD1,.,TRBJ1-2,CASGDRGGGYTF,TGTGCCAGTGGGGACAGGGGTGGTGGCTACACCTTC
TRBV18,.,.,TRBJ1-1,CASSDWAEAFF,TGTGCCAGCTCAGACTGGGCTGAAGCTTTCTTT
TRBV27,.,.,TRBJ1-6,CASSLSRVGNSPLHF,TGTGCCAGCAGTTTATCTAGGGTCGGCAATTCACCCCTCCACTTT
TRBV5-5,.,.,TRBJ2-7,CASSLVPIPEQYF,TGTGCCAGCAGCTTGGTACCAATCCCAGAGCAGTACTTC
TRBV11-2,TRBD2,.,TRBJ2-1,CASSFRTSGNNEQFF,TGTGCCAGCAGCTTTAGGACTAGCGGTAACAATGAGCAGTTCTTC
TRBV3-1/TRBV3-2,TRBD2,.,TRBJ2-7,CASSPTSGGANEQYF,TGTGCCAGCAGCCCGACTAGCGGGGGGGCGAACGAGCAGTACTTC
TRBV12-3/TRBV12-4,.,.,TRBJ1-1,CASSSHPSMAFF,TGTGCCAGCAGTTCCCATCCGTCGATGGCTTTCTTT
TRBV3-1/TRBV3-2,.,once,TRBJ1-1,CASSPSVNPEAFF,TGTGCCAGCAGCCCCTCGGTAAACCCTGAAGCTTTCTTT
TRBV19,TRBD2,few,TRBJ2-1,CASSMGTGLVNEQFF,TGTGCCAGTAGTATGGGGACGGGACTAGTCAATGAGCAGTTCTTC
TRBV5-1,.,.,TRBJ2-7,CASSLAGRPSSYEQYF,TGCGCCAGCAGCTTGGCCGGAAGACCCAGCTCCTACGAGCAGTACTTC
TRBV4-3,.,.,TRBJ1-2,CASSPGTRGVYGYTF,TGCGCCAGCAGCCCCGGGACCAGGGGTGTCTATGGCTACACCTTC
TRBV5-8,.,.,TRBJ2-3,CASSLEGTSTDTQYF,TGTGCCAGCAGCTTGGAGGGGACTAGCACAGATACGCAGTATTTT
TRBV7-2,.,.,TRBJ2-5,CASSHGTQYQETQYF,TGTGCCAGCAGCCACGGGACACAGTACCAAGAGACCCAGTACTTC
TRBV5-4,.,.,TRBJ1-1,CASSLRGVNTEAFF,TGTGCCAGCAGCTTGAGGGGGGTGAACACTGAAGCTTTCTTT
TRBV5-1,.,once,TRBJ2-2,CASREGGKSGELFF,TGCGCCAGCAGGGAAGGGGGGAAATCCGGGGAGCTGTTTTTT
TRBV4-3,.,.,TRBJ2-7,CASSHRGSYEQYF,TGCGCCAGCAGCCACCGGGGGTCCTACGAGCAGTACTTC
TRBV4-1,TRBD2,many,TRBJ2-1,CASSQVRGEYNEQFF,TGCGCCAGCAGCCAAGTGCGGGGGGAATACAATGAGCAGTTCTTC
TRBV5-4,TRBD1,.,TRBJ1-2,CASSFTGGSGYTF,TGTGCCAGCAGTTTTACAGGGGGCTCTGGCTACACCTTC
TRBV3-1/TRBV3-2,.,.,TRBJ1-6,CASSHGGNNSPLHF,TGTGCCAGCAGCCACGGAGGGAACAATTCACCCCTCCACTTT
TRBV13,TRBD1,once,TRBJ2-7,CASSLDRDSPYEQYF,TGTGCCAGCAGCTTGGACCGGGACAGTCCCTACGAGCAGTACTTC
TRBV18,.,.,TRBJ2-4,CASSNQGGTPKNIQYF,TGTGCCAGCTCAAATCAGGGTGGGACACCAAAAAACATTCAGTACTTC
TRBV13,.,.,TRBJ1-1,CASSLSPFGGNTEAFF,TGTGCCAGCAGCTTATCGCCCTTTGGGGGCAACACTGAAGCTTTCTTT
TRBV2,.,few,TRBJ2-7,CASSEGGSYEQYF,TGTGCCAGCAGTGAGGGCGGTTCCTACGAGCAGTACTTC
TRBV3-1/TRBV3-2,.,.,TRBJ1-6,CASSQRQGNSPLHF,TGTGCCAGCAGCCAGCGGCAGGGAAATTCACCCCTCCACTTT
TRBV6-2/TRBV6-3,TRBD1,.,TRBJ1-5,CASSYWDRGPQPQHF,TGTGCCAGCAGTTACTGGGACAGGGGACCTCAGCCCCAGCATTTT
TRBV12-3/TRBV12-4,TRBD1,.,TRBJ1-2,CASSFRRGLGYTF,TGTGCCAGCAGTTTTCGCAGGGGGCTTGGCTACACCTTC